This entry describes one T cell receptor (beta chain). This CDR3 has 16 residues. Per germline, CDR1 SGHTA and CDR2 FQGNSA. V was pared by 1 base and J by 2 bases, with 14 bases between. These data originate in a study of blood T cell repertoires in COVID-19. Background on the study: Some COVID-19 samples were acute and others convalescent; all came from the United States, Italy and Spain. The analysed material was cDNA or gDNA that came from T cells, B-cell-depleted T cells, or PBMCs.

Per the authors' pipeline: Using reference gene primer amplification, nucleated cell counts were estimated. The table came from immunoSEQ multiplex PCR; TCRdb's copy has only in-frame clones and leaves some out. For V, J and clone size, that table is used; D and trimming come from the DNA. The table lists approximately 270,000 clones, roughly 89% of them singletons. The sequencing sample was made of peripheral blood. The V gene is TRBV7-2, the J gene TRBJ1-2; D is perhaps TRBD1 (5 bases). The clonotype originates from a man in his fifties or sixties with acute or convalescent COVID-19. The CDR3 region is CASSLVRGHPNYGYTF. The CDR3 DNA reads TGTGCCAGCAGCTTAGTGCGCGGACACCCGAACTATGGCTACACCTTC. The whole variable domain, filled in from reference TRBV7-2 and TRBJ1-2, reads GAGVSQSPSNKVTEKGKDVELRCDPISGHTALYWYRQSLGQGLEFLIYFQGNSAPDKSGLPSDRFSAERTGGSVSTLTIQRTQQEDSAVYLCASSLVRGHPNYGYTFGSGTRLTVV.